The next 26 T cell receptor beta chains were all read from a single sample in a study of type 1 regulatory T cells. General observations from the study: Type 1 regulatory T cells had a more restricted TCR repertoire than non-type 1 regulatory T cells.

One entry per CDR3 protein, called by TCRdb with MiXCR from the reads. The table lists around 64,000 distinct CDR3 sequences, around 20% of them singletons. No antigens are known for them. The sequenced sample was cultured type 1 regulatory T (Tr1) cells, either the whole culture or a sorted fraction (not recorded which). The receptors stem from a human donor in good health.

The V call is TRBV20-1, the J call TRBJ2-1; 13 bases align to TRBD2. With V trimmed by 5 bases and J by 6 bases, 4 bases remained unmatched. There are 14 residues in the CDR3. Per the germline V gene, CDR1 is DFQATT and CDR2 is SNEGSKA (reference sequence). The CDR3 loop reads CSALRTSGGNEQFF. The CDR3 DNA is TGCAGTGCTCTCAGGACTAGCGGGGGCAATGAGCAGTTCTTC.

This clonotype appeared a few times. CDR3 in amino acids: CATSRQGATGELFF. The CDR3 DNA sequence: TGTGCCACCAGTCGCCAGGGGGCGACCGGGGAGCTGTTTTTT. This rearrangement joins TRBV24-1 to TRBJ2-2; TRBD1 agrees at 8 bases. Germline values: CDR1 KGHDR, CDR2 SFDVKD. This CDR3 has 14 residues. V was clipped by 6 bases and J by 5 bases; unmatched bases: 4.

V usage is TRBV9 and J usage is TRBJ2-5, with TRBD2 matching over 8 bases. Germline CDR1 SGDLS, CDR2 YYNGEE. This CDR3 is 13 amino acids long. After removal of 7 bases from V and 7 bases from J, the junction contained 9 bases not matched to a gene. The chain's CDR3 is CASGWGLVATQYF. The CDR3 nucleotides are TGTGCCAGCGGCTGGGGACTAGTGGCGACCCAGTACTTC.

CDR3 region: CASSTGTSAHEQYF. In DNA form, the CDR3 reads TGCGCCAGCAGCACCGGGACTAGCGCCCACGAGCAGTACTTC. J is TRBJ2-7 and V is TRBV5-1; 10 bases align to TRBD2. The germline CDR1 and CDR2 sequences are SGHRS and YFSETQ. This CDR3 spans 14 amino acids. The V and J ends lost 4 bases and 5 bases, in that order; junction bases with no gene match: 6.

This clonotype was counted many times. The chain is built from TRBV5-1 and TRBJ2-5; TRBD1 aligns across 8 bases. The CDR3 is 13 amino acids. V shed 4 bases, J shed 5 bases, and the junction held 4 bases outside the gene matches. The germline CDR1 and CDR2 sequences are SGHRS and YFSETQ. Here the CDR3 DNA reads TGCGCCAGCAGCCCGACAGGGGTCGAGACCCAGTACTTC. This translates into CASSPTGVETQYF.

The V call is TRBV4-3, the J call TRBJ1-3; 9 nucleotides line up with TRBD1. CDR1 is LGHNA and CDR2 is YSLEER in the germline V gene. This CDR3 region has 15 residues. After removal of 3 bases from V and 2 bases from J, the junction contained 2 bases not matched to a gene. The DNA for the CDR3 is TGCGCCAGCAGCCACCGGGACAGGGCTGGAAACACCATATATTTT. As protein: CASSHRDRAGNTIYF.

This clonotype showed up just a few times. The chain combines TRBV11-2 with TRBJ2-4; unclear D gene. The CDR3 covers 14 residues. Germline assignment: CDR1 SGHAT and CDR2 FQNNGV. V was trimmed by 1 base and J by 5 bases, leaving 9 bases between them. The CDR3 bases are TGTGCCAGCAGCTTAGTGTCGCAGGAAAACATTCAGTACTTC. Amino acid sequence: CASSLVSQENIQYF.

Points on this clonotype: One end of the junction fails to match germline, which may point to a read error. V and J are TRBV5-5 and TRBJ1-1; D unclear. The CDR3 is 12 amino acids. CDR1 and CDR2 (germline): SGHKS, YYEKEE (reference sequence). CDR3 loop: CASSLANTEALF. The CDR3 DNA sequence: TGTGCCAGCAGCTTGGCCAACACTGAAGCTCTCTTT.

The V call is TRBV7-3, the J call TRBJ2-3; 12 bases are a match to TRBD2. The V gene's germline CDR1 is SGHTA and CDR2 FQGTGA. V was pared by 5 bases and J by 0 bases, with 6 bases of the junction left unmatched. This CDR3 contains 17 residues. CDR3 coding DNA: TGTGCCAGCAGCGCAAGACTAGCGGGGGATAGCACAGATACGCAGTATTTT. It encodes CASSARLAGDSTDTQYF.

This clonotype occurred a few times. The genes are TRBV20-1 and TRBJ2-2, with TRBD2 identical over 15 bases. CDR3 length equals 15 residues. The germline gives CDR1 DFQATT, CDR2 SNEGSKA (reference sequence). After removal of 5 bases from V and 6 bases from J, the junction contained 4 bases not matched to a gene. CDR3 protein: CSAPGLAGGPGELFF. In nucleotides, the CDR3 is TGCAGTGCTCCCGGACTAGCGGGAGGGCCCGGGGAGCTGTTTTTT.

In DNA form, the CDR3 reads TGTGCCGCGGCGAGACTAGCGGAAGACAATGAGCAGTTCTTC. Protein product: CAAARLAEDNEQFF. The chain is built from TRBV10-3 and TRBJ2-1, with 9 nucleotides matching TRBD2. The CDR3 is 14 residues long. V was clipped by 11 bases and J by 5 bases; unmatched bases: 10. The V gene's germline CDR1 is ENHRY and CDR2 SYGVKD.

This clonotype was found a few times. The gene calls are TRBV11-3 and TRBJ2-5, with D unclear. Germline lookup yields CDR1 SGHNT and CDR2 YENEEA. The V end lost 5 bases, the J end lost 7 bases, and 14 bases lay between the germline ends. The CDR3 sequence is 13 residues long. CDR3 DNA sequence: TGTGCCAGCAGCCCCCGAGGCGAGGTGACCCAGTACTTC. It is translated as CASSPRGEVTQYF.

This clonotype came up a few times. The CDR3 reads CASRSPGQGSEQFF. The CDR3 DNA reads as TGTGCCAGCAGGTCACCGGGACAGGGGTCTGAGCAGTTCTTC. The chain combines TRBV28 with TRBJ2-1; 10 bases fit TRBD1. J lost 9 bases, V lost 6 bases, and 8 bases had no gene match. The germline V gene encodes CDR1 MDHEN and CDR2 SYDVKM. The CDR3 is made up of 14 amino acids.

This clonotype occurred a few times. DNA for the CDR3: TGCAGTGCTAGAGTCCCCGGATCTCAAGGGGAGACCCAGTACTTC. Translating it yields CSARVPGSQGETQYF. V and J are TRBV20-1 and TRBJ2-5; unclear D gene. Between the trimmed V and J ends, which lost 1 base and 5 bases, there was a span of 17 bases. The germline V gene encodes CDR1 DFQATT and CDR2 SNEGSKA (reference sequence). The CDR3 has 15 amino acids.

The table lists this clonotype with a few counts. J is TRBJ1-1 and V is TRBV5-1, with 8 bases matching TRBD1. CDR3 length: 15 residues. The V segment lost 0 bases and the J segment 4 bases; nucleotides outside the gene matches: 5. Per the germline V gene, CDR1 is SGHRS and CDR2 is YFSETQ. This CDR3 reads CASSLARTGLTEAFF. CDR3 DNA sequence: TGCGCCAGCAGCTTGGCCAGGACAGGGCTCACTGAAGCTTTCTTT.

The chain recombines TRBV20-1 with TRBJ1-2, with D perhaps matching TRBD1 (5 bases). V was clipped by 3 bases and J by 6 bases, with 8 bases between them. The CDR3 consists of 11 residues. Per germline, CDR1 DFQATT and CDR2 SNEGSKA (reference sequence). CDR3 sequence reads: CSARGGNGYTF. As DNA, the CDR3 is TGCAGTGCTAGGGGGGGTAATGGCTACACCTTC.

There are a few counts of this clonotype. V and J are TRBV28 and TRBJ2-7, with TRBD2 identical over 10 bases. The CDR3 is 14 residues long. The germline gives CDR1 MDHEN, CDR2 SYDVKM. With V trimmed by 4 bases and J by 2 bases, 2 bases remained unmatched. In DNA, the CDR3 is TGTGCCAGCAGTTCTAGCGGGAGCGCCTACGAGCAGTACTTC. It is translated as CASSSSGSAYEQYF.

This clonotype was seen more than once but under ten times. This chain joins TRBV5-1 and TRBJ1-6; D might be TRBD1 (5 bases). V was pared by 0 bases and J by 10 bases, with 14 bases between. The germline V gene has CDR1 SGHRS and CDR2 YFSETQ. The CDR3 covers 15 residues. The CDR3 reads CASSLDGTPGSPLHF. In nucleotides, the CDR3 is TGCGCCAGCAGCTTGGACGGGACGCCTGGGTCACCCCTCCACTTT.

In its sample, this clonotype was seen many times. Here the CDR3 reads CSAPGEGTYNEQFF. CDR3 sequence (DNA): TGCAGCGCTCCAGGGGAGGGCACCTACAATGAGCAGTTCTTC. The rearrangement joins TRBV29-1 to TRBJ2-1, with a tentative D call TRBD2 (7 bases). The CDR3 has 14 residues. V dropped 7 bases and J dropped 2 bases, with 15 bases sitting between them. Germline V gives CDR1 SQVTM, CDR2 ANQGSEA.

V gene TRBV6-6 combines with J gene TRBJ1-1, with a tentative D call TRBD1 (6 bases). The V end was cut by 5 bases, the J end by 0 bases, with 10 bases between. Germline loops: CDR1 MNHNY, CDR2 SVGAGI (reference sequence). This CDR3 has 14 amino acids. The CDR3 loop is CASSTRQVNTEAFF. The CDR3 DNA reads TGTGCCAGCAGTACCAGACAGGTGAACACTGAAGCTTTCTTT.

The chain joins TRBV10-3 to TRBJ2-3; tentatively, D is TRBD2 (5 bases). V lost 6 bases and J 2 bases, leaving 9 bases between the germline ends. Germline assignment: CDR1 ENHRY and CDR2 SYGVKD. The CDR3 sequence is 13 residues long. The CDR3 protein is CAIRLASTDTQYF. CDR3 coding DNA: TGTGCCATCAGGCTAGCCTCCACAGATACGCAGTATTTT.

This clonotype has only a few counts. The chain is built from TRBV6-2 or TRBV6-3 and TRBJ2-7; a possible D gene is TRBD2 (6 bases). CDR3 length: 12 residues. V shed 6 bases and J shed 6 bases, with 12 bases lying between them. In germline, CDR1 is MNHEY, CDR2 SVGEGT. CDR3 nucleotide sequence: TGTGCCAGCAGAACGGGAGTCTTCGAGCAGTACTTC. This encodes CASRTGVFEQYF.

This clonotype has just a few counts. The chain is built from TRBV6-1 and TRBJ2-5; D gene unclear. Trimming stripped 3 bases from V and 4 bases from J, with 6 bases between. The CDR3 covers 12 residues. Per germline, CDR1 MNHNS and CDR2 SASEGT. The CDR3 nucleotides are TGTGCCAGCAGTGACATGTCAGAGACCCAGTACTTC. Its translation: CASSDMSETQYF.

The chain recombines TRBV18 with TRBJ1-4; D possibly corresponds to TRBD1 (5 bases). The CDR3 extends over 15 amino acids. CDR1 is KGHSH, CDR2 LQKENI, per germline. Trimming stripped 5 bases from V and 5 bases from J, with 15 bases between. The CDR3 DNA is TGTGCCAGCTCAGAAACCGGGACGGTGAATGAAAAACTGTTTTTT. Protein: CASSETGTVNEKLFF.

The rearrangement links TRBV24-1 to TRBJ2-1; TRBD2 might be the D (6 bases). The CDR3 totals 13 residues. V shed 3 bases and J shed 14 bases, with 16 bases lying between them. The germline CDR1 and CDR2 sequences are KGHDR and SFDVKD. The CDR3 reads CATSDRMGGKEFF. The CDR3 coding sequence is TGTGCCACCAGTGATCGTATGGGCGGGAAGGAGTTCTTC.

The CDR3 protein is CASLYPSGKSSYEQYF. In DNA form, the CDR3 reads TGTGCCAGCCTCTACCCCAGCGGGAAAAGCTCCTACGAGCAGTACTTC. This chain connects TRBV2 to TRBJ2-7; TRBD2 aligns across 7 bases. Germline CDR1 SNHLY, CDR2 FYNNEI. This CDR3 has 16 amino acids. V shed 8 bases and J 0 bases; nucleotides not matched to a gene: 13.